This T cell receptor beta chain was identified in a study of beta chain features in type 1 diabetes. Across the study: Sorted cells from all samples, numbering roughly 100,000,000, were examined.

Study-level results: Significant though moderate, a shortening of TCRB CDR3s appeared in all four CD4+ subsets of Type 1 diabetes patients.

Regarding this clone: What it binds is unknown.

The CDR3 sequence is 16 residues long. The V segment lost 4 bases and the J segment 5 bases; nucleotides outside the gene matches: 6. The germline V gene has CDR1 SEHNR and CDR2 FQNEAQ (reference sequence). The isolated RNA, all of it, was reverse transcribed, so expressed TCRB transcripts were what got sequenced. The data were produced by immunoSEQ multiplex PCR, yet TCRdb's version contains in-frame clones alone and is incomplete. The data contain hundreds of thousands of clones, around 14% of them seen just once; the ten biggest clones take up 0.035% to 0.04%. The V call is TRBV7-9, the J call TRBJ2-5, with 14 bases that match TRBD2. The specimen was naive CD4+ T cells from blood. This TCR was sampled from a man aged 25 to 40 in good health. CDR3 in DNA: TGTGCCAGCAGCTCAGGGACTAGCGGGAGCGGGGAGACCCAGTACTTC. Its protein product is CASSSGTSGSGETQYF.